The 20 T cell receptor beta chains presented below share a single source sample, sequenced in a study of blood T cell repertoires in COVID-19. This table comes from immunoSEQ multiplex PCR, and its TCRdb copy is limited to in-frame clones, with some not included. The data contain hundreds of thousands of clones, approximately 86% of them singletons. Sequenced: PBMCs or T cells enriched from blood (not recorded which). Receptors were obtained from a woman in her fifties or sixties who had recovered from COVID-19.

This sequence joins TRBV7-9 and TRBJ2-1; D is possibly TRBD2 (5 bases). V lost 5 bases and J 6 bases, leaving 11 bases between the germline ends. CDR3 size: 13 residues. Germline CDR1 is SEHNR and CDR2 is FQNEAQ (reference sequence). CDR3 coding DNA: TGTGCCAGCAGCCCCGGACTGTCCAATGAGCAGTTCTTC. Protein: CASSPGLSNEQFF.

This rearrangement joins TRBV29-1 to TRBJ1-1; TRBD1 agrees at 7 bases. Unmatched junction bases numbered 6, after V lost 7 bases and J lost 1 base. From germline, CDR1 is SQVTM and CDR2 ANQGSEA. This CDR3 has 13 residues. The CDR3 DNA reads TGCAGCGGATCCGGGACAGCGAACACTGAAGCTTTCTTT. This codes for CSGSGTANTEAFF.

This chain joins TRBV11-2 and TRBJ1-6; D remains unclear. The CDR3 extends over 15 amino acids. Trimming cost V 2 bases and J 11 bases, with 16 bases left between them. Germline lookup yields CDR1 SGHAT and CDR2 FQNNGV. The CDR3 nucleotides read TGTGCCAGCAGCTTAATTCCGGGTCCTGGTCCACCCCTCCACTTT. Translated: CASSLIPGPGPPLHF.

CDR3 in amino acids: CASTKGGASSYEQYV. Here the CDR3 DNA reads TGTGCCAGCACAAAAGGGGGGGCCTCCTCCTACGAGCAGTACGTC. The chain is built from TRBV6-5 and TRBJ2-7, with a tentative D call TRBD2 (7 bases). The CDR3 loop spans 15 amino acids. Germline V lookup: CDR1 MNHEY, CDR2 SVGAGI. Between the trimmed V and J ends, which lost 7 bases and 0 bases, there was a span of 16 bases.

The rearrangement joins TRBV27 to TRBJ2-7; possible D gene TRBD1, 5 bases. CDR3 length equals 14 residues. CDR1 is MNHEY and CDR2 is SMNVEV in the germline V gene (reference sequence). Trimming took 7 bases from V and 5 from J, leaving 18 bases between them. The CDR3 nucleotides are TGTGCCAGCAAAGGATATGGGGCGTCCGACGAGCAGTACTTC. Protein sequence: CASKGYGASDEQYF.

On this clone itself: The same CDR3 arises from other DNA sequences in this sample as well. V and J are TRBV24-1 and TRBJ2-1; 10 bases fit TRBD2. Looked up from germline, CDR1 is KGHDR and CDR2 is SFDVKD. The CDR3 spans 16 residues. Trimming at V came to 4 bases and at J to 2 bases, leaving 4 bases not matched to a gene. CDR3 residues: CATSDPSGGAYNEQFF. The CDR3 DNA reads TGTGCCACCAGTGACCCAAGCGGGGGGGCCTACAATGAGCAGTTCTTC.

This clone appeared a single time. The genes are TRBV2 and TRBJ1-3; the D is unclear. In germline, CDR1 is SNHLY, CDR2 FYNNEI. The CDR3 contains 15 residues. V was trimmed by 2 bases and J by 5 bases, leaving 13 bases between them. The DNA for the CDR3 is TGTGCCAGCAGTGAACCTCTCACATTGAGAAACACCATATATTTT. Its translation: CASSEPLTLRNTIYF.

The rearrangement uses TRBV19 and TRBJ1-2, with D possibly being TRBD1 (5 bases). The CDR3 is made up of 17 amino acids. V was trimmed by 3 bases and J by 5 bases, leaving 22 bases between them. Germline V gene data show CDR1 as LNHDA and CDR2 as SQIVND (reference sequence). This CDR3 is CASSIDSSSFYPYGYTF. The CDR3 nucleotides are TGTGCCAGTAGTATCGACAGCTCCTCCTTTTATCCTTATGGCTACACCTTC.

This chain links TRBV2 with TRBJ2-7; 9 bases map to TRBD2. This CDR3 contains 14 residues. V lost 8 bases and J lost 1; bases outside the gene matches: 6. CDR1 and CDR2 (germline): SNHLY, FYNNEI. CDR3 in amino acids: CASRIAGASYEQYF. The CDR3 nucleotides read TGTGCCAGCCGGATAGCGGGGGCATCCTACGAGCAGTACTTC.

The J gene is TRBJ1-2, the V gene TRBV6-5; D possibly corresponds to TRBD1 (5 bases). The CDR3 has 15 amino acids. V was cut by 2 bases and J by 3 bases, with 13 bases left in between. Germline V CDR1 and CDR2: MNHEY, SVGAGI. For the CDR3, the DNA is TGTGCCAGCAGTTACGCCGGCGGGGGGTACTATGGCTACACCTTC. Its protein is CASSYAGGGYYGYTF.

The gene calls are TRBV5-1 and TRBJ2-2; 8 bases align to TRBD1. V lost 3 bases and J lost 1; bases outside the gene matches: 5. The CDR3 spans 16 residues. Germline assignment: CDR1 SGHRS and CDR2 YFSETQ. The CDR3 DNA reads TGCGCCAGCAGCTCGCCGGGACAGGTGAACACCGGGGAGCTGTTTTTT. Translating it yields CASSSPGQVNTGELFF.

In its sample, this clone was seen once. The chain combines TRBV4-1 with TRBJ1-2, with D perhaps matching TRBD1 (5 bases). The ends were cut back, 3 bases at V and 4 bases at J, with 15 bases in the middle. Germline V gene data show CDR1 as MGHRA and CDR2 as YSYEKL. This CDR3 spans 15 amino acids. For the CDR3, the DNA is TGCGCCAGCAGCCATTCCAGGGATTCTGGCTATGGCTACACCTTC. Amino acid sequence: CASSHSRDSGYGYTF.

In this sample, this clone turned up once. This chain links TRBV7-2 with TRBJ2-3; possible D gene TRBD1, 5 bases. The germline V and J ends were trimmed by 5 bases and 6 bases, with 18 bases remaining between them. This CDR3 comprises 15 residues. Per the germline V gene, CDR1 is SGHTA and CDR2 is FQGNSA. The CDR3 spells CASSPPAGLRDTQYF. The CDR3 DNA is TGTGCCAGCAGCCCTCCCGCAGGGCTACGGGATACGCAGTATTTT.

The rearrangement links TRBV28 to TRBJ1-5; a weak D match, TRBD1 (6 bases). Trimming pared 5 bases from V and 5 bases from J, leaving 13 bases between. This CDR3 has 14 residues. CDR1 MDHEN and CDR2 SYDVKM come from the germline V gene. The DNA of the CDR3 is TGTGCCAGCAGTCCCGGGACACCCGATCAGCCCCAGCATTTT. This translates into CASSPGTPDQPQHF. Drawing the rest from reference TRBV28 and TRBJ1-5, the complete variable domain is DVKVTQSSRYLVKRTGEKVFLECVQDMDHENMFWYRQDPGLGLRLIYFSYDVKMKEKGDIPEGYSVSREKKERFSLILESASTNQTSMYLCASSPGTPDQPQHFGDGTRLSIL.

The CDR3 DNA reads as TGTGCCAGCAGTGCGGACACTCAAAGGAATCAGCCCCAGCATTTT. Translation: CASSADTQRNQPQHF. The chain carries TRBV3-1 (or the pseudogene TRBV3-2) and TRBJ1-5; TRBD1 is a possible D gene (5 bases). The CDR3 has 15 residues. V lost 6 bases and J lost 4, with 16 bases in between. Germline V gene lookup returns CDR1 LGHDT and CDR2 YNNKEL (reference sequence).

This clone was seen only once. The chain is built from TRBV5-1 and TRBJ1-3; D call uncertain. This CDR3 contains 16 residues. V was shortened by 4 bases and J by 0 bases, with 14 bases between the two germline ends. CDR1 and CDR2 from the germline V gene are SGHRS and YFSETQ. CDR3 nucleotide sequence: TGCGCCAGCAGCATCCCGACACCCGCCTCTGGAAACACCATATATTTT. Protein product: CASSIPTPASGNTIYF.

The chain couples TRBV19 to TRBJ2-6; 8 bases map to TRBD1. J gave up 0 bases and V 5 bases, and 6 bases lay outside the gene matches. Per the germline V gene, CDR1 is LNHDA and CDR2 is SQIVND (reference sequence). This CDR3 region has 17 residues. CDR3 bases: TGTGCCAGTAGTGGTCAGGGGGCTTCCTCTGGGGCCAACGTCCTGACTTTC. This sequence encodes CASSGQGASSGANVLTF.

V and J are TRBV27 and TRBJ2-5, with 7 bases aligning to TRBD1. CDR1 MNHEY and CDR2 SMNVEV come from the germline V gene (reference sequence). This CDR3 has 15 amino acids. V gave up 3 bases and J gave up 0 bases; unmatched junction bases: 4. CDR3 sequence (DNA): TGTGCCAGCAGTTTTGGGGACAGAGACCAAGAGACCCAGTACTTC. Protein: CASSFGDRDQETQYF.

This sequence joins TRBV25-1 and TRBJ2-7; TRBD1 aligns across 9 bases. The CDR3 has 12 amino acids. CDR1 and CDR2 from the germline V gene are MGHDK and SYGVNS. V trimming: 11 bases; J trimming: 2 bases; junction bases outside the gene matches: 4. The chain's CDR3 is CAAGTGTYEQYF. The CDR3 coding sequence is TGTGCCGCAGGGACAGGGACCTACGAGCAGTACTTC.

This clone has only one observation. The CDR3 protein is CASTPGSQETQYF. CDR3 in DNA: TGTGCCAGCACCCCCGGGAGTCAAGAGACCCAGTACTTC. V is TRBV7-6 and J is TRBJ2-5; maybe TRBD2 (6 bases). V lost 7 bases and J lost 2, with 11 bases in between. The CDR3 consists of 13 residues. CDR1 is SGHVS and CDR2 is FNYEAQ in the germline V gene.